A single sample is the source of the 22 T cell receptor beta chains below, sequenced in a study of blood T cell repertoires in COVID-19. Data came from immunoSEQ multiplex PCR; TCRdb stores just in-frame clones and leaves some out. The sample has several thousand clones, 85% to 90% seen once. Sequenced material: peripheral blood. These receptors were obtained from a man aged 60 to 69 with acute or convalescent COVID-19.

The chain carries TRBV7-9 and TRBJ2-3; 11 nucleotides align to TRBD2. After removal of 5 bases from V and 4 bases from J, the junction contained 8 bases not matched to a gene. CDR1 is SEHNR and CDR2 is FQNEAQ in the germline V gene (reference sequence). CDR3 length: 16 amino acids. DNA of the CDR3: TGTGCCAGCAGCCCACTAGCGGGAGTCGGGGCAGATACGCAGTATTTT. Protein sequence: CASSPLAGVGADTQYF.

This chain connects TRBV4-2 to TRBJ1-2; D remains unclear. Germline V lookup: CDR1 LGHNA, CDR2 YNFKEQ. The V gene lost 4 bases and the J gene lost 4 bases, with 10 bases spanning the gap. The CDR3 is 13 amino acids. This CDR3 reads CASSPEEFYGYTF. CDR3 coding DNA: TGTGCCAGCAGCCCAGAGGAGTTCTATGGCTACACCTTC.

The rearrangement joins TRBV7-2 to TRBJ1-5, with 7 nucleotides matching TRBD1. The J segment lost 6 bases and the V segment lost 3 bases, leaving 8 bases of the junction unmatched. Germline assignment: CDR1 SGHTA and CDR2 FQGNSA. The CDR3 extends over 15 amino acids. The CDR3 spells CASSLKGQSRQPQHF. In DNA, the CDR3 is TGTGCCAGCAGCTTGAAGGGACAGAGTCGTCAGCCCCAGCATTTT.

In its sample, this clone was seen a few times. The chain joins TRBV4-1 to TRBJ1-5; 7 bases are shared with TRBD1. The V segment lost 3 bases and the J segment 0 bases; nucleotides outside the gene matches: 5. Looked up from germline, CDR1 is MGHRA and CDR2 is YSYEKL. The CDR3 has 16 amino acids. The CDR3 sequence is CASSQEGGNSNQPQHF. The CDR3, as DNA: TGCGCCAGCAGCCAGGAAGGGGGCAATAGCAATCAGCCCCAGCATTTT.

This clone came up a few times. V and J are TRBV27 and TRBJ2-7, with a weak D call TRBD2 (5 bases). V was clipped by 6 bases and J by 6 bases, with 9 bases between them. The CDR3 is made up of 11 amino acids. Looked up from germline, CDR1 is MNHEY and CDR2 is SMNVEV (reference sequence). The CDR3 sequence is CASRLGREQYF. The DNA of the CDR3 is TGTGCCAGCAGACTAGGTCGCGAGCAGTACTTC.

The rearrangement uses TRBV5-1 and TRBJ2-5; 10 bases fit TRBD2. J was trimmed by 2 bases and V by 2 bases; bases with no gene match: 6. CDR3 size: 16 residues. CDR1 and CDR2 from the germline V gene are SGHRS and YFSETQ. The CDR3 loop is CASSLTSGTKQETQYF. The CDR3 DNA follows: TGCGCCAGCAGCTTAACTAGCGGGACGAAACAAGAGACCCAGTACTTC.

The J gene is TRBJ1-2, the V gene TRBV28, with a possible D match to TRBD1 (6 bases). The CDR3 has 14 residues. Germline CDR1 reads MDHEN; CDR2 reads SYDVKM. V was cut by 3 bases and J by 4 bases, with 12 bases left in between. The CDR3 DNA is TGTGCCAGCAGTTTCCCCGGACAGATCTATGGCTACACCTTC. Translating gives CASSFPGQIYGYTF.

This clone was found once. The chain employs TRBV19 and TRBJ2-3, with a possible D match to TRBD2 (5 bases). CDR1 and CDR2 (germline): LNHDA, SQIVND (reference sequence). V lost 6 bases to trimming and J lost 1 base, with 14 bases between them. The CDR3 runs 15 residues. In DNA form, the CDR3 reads TGTGCCAGTAGACCCGTCTCGAGGGGCACAGATACGCAGTATTTT. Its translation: CASRPVSRGTDTQYF.

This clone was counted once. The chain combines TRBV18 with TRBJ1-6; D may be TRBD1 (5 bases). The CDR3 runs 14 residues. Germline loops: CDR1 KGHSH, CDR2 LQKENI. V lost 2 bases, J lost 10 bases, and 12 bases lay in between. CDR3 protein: CASSPGADQSPLHF. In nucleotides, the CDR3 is TGTGCCAGCTCACCAGGGGCAGATCAATCACCCCTCCACTTT.

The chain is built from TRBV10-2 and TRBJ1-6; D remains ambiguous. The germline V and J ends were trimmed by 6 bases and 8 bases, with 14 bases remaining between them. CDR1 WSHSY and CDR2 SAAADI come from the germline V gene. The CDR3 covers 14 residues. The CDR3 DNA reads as TGCGCCAGCAGGGAGGTGGTCGGGGATTCACCCCTCCACTTT. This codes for CASREVVGDSPLHF.

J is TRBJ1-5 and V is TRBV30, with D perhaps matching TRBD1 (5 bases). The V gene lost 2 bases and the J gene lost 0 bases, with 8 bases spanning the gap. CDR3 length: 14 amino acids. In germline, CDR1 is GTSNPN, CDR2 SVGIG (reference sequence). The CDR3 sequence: CAWSPTDSNQPQHF. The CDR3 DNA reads TGTGCCTGGAGTCCGACAGATAGCAATCAGCCCCAGCATTTT.

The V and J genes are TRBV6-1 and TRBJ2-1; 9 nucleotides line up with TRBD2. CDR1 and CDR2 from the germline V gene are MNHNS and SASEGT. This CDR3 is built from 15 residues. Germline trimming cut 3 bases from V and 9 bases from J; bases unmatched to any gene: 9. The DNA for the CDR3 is TGTGCCAGCAGTGAGACTAGCGGAGGGAATAGTGAGCAGTTCTTC. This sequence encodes CASSETSGGNSEQFF.

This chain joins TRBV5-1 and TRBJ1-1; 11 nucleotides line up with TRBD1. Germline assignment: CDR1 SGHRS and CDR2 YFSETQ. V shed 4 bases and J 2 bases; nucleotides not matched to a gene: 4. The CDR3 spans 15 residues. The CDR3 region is CASSEGQGGNTEAFF. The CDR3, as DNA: TGCGCCAGCAGCGAGGGACAGGGGGGAAACACTGAAGCTTTCTTT.

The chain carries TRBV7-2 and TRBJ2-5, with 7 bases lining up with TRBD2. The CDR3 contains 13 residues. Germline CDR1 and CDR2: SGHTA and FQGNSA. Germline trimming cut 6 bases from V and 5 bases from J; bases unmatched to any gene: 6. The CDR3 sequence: CASSPSGPETQYF. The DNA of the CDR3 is TGTGCCAGCAGTCCTAGCGGCCCTGAGACCCAGTACTTC. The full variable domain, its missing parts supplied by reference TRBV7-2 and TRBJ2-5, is GAGVSQSPSNKVTEKGKDVELRCDPISGHTALYWYRQSLGQGLEFLIYFQGNSAPDKSGLPSDRFSAERTGGSVSTLTIQRTQQEDSAVYLCASSPSGPETQYFGPGTRLLVL.

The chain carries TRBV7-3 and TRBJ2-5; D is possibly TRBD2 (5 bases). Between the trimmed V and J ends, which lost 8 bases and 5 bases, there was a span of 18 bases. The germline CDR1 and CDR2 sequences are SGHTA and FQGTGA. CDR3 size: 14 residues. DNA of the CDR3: TGTGCCAGCTCGAGGGATGGGTTCGGGGAGACCCAGTACTTC. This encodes CASSRDGFGETQYF.

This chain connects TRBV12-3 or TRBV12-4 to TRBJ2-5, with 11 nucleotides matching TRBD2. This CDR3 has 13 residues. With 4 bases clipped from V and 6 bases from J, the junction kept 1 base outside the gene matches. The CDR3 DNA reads TGTGCCAGCAGTTCTAGCGGGAGGAAGACCCAGTACTTC. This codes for CASSSSGRKTQYF.

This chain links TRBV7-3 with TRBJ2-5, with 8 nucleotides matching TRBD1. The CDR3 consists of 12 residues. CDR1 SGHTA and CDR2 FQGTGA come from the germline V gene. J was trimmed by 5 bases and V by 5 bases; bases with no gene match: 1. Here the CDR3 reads CASSRDRETQYF. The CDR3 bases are TGTGCCAGCAGCCGGGACAGGGAGACCCAGTACTTC. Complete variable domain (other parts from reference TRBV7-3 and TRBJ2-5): GAGVSQTPSNKVTEKGKYVELRCDPISGHTALYWYRQSLGQGPEFLIYFQGTGAADDSGLPNDRFFAVRPEGSVSTLKIQRTERGDSAVYLCASSRDRETQYFGPGTRLLVL.

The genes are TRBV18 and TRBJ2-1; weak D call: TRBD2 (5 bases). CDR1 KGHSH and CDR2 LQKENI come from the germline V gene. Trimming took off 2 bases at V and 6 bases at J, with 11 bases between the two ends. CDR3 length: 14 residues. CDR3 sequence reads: CASSPWPGTNEQFF. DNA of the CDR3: TGTGCCAGCTCACCATGGCCGGGAACCAATGAGCAGTTCTTC.

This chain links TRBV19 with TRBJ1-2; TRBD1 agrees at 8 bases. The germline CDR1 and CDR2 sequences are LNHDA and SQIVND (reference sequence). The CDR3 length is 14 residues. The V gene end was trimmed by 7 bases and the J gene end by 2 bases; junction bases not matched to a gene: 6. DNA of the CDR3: TGTGCCAGTACGGGCAGGGGGCAAAACTATGGCTACACCTTC. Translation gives CASTGRGQNYGYTF.

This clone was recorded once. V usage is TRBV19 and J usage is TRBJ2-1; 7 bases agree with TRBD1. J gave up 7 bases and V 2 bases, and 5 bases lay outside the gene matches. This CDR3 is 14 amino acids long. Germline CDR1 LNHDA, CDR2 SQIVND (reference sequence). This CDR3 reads CASSIRTGRNEQFF. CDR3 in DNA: TGTGCCAGTAGTATAAGGACAGGACGGAATGAGCAGTTCTTC.

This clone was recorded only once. In DNA form, the CDR3 reads TGCGCCAGCAGTGAGTCTGGACAGGGAAGGCAGCCCCAGCATTTT. It codes for CASSESGQGRQPQHF. The chain has TRBV10-2 and TRBJ1-5, with 8 bases lining up with TRBD1. Trimming removed 0 bases from V and 7 bases from J; junction bases left unmatched: 5. This CDR3 comprises 15 residues. Germline assignment: CDR1 WSHSY and CDR2 SAAADI.

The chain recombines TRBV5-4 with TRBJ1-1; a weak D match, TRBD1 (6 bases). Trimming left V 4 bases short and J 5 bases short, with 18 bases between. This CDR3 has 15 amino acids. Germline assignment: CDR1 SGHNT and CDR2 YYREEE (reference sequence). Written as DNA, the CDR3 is TGTGCCAGCAGCCGCCGGGACAACCTGGGGACTGAAGCTTTCTTT. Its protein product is CASSRRDNLGTEAFF.